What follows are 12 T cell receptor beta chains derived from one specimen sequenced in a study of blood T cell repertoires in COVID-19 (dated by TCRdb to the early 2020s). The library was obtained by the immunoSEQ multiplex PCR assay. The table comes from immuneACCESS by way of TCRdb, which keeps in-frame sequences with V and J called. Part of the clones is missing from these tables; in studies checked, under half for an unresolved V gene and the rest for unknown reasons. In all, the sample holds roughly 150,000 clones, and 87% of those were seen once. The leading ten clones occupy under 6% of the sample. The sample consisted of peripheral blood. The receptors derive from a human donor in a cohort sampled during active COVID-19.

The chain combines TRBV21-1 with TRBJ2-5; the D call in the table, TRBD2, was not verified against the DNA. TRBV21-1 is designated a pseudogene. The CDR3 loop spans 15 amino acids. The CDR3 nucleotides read TGTGCCAGCAGCAAAGAGAGCGGGGGCCAAGAGACCCAGTACTTC. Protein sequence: CASSKESGGQETQYF.

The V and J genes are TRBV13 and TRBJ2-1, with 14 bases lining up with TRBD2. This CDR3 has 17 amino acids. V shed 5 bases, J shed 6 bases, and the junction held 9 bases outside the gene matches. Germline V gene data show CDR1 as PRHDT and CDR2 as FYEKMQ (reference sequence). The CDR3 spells CASSLGGLAGALNEQFF. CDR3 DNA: TGTGCCAGCAGCCTGGGGGGACTAGCGGGGGCGCTCAATGAGCAGTTCTTC.

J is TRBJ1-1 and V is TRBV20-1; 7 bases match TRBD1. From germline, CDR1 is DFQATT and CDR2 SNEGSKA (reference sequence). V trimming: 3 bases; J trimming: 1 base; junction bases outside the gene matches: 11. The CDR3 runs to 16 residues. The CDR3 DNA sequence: TGCAGTGCTAGTCCGACAGGGCTGCGGGGGAACACTGAAGCTTTCTTT. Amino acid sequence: CSASPTGLRGNTEAFF.

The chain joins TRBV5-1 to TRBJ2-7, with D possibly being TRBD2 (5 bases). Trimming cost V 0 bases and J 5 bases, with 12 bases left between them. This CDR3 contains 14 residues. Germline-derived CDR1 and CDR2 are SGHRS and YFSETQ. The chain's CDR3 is CASSLALASNEQYF. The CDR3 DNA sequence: TGCGCCAGCAGCTTGGCCTTAGCGAGCAACGAGCAGTACTTC.

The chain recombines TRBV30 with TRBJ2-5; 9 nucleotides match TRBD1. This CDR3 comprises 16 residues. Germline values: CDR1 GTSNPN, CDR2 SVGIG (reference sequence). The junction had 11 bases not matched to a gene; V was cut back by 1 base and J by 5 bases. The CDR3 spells CAWSAPLGTGIETQYF. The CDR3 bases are TGTGCCTGGAGTGCCCCCCTAGGGACAGGGATCGAGACCCAGTACTTC.

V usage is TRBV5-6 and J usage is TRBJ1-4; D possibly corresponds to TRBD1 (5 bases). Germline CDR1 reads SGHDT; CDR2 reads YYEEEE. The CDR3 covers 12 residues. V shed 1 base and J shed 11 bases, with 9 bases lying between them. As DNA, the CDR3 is TGTGCCAGCAGCTTGCTCCAGGGCAAACTGTTTTTT. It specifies CASSLLQGKLFF. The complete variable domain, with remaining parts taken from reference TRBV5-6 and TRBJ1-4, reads DAGVTQSPTHLIKTRGQQVTLRCSPKSGHDTVSWYQQALGQGPQFIFQYYEEEERQRGNFPDRFSGHQFPNYSSELNVNALLLGDSALYLCASSLLQGKLFFGSGTQLSVL.

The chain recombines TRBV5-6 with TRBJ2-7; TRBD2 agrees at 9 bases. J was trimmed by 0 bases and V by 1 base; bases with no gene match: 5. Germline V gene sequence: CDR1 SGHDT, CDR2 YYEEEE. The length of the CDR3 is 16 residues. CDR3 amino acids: CASSLLSGGPSYEQYF. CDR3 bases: TGTGCCAGCAGCTTGCTTAGCGGGGGTCCCTCCTACGAGCAGTACTTC.

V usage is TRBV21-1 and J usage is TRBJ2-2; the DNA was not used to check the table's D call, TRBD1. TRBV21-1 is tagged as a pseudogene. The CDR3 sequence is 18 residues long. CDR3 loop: CASSNGPRTRENTGELFF. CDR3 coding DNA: TGTGCCAGCAGCAATGGGCCTAGGACCAGGGAGAACACCGGGGAGCTGTTTTTT.

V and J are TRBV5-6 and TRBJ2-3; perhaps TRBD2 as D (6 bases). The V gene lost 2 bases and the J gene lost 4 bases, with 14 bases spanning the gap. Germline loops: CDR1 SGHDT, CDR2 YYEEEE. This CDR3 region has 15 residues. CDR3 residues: CASSLAGRRADTQYF. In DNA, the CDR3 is TGTGCCAGCAGCTTAGCAGGAAGGAGGGCAGATACGCAGTATTTT.

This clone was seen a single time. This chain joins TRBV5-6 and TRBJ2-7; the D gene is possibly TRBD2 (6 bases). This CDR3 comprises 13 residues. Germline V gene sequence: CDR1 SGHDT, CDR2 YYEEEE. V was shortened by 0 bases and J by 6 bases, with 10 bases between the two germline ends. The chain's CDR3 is CASSLGREAEQYF. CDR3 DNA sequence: TGTGCCAGCAGCTTGGGCAGGGAGGCCGAGCAGTACTTC.

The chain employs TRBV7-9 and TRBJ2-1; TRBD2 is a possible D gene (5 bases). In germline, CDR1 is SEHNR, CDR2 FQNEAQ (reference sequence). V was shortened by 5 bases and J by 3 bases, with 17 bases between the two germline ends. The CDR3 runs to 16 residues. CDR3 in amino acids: CASSLLLAGHYNEQFF. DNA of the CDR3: TGTGCCAGCAGCCTGCTCCTTGCGGGCCACTACAATGAGCAGTTCTTC.

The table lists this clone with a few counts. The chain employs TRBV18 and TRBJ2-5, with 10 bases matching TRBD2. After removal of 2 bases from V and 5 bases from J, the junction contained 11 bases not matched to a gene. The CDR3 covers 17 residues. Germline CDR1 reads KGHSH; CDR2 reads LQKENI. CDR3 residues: CASSPRVLAGDLETQYF. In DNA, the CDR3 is TGTGCCAGCTCACCAAGGGTCCTAGCGGGGGATCTTGAGACCCAGTACTTC.